This TCR beta chain came from a study of shared clonotypes between healthy human individuals. At the level of the study: CD8 memory received one plate per donor, CD8 naive two, CD4 memory three and CD4 naive three.

This clone came up many times. At the DNA level, this CDR3 is encoded by other sequences in the same sample as well. This table comes from immunoSEQ multiplex PCR, and its TCRdb copy is limited to in-frame clones, with some not included. The sample has roughly 1 million clones, 78% seen once. V was cut by 1 base and J by 4 bases, with 0 bases left in between. The CDR3 contains 11 residues. Per the germline V gene, CDR1 is SGHAT and CDR2 is FQNNGV. It was into CD45RA+ naive and CD45RA-negative memory subsets that the CD4+ cells were split. Source material: memory CD4+ T cells from PBMCs. Subset defined: CD45RA-negative fraction. This rearrangement joins TRBV11-2 to TRBJ2-3, with D unclear. The clonotype comes from a young man in good health. Some clones in this sample may be carry-over from other donors' samples. Here the CDR3 reads CASSLADTQYF. The CDR3 nucleotides are TGTGCCAGCAGCTTAGCAGATACGCAGTATTTT.